This TCR beta chain was recorded in a study of blood T cells in healthy people across ages. Alongside a J-beta primer mix, a sample-barcoded 5' primer served in a second PCR lasting about 7 to 12 cycles. Every molecule of cDNA carried a tag from a template-switch adaptor with 12 random nucleotides. TCRdb reprocessed the 5' RACE reads via MiXCR and lists one record per CDR3 protein. This sample yields roughly 1,700,000 distinct CDR3 sequences, of which approximately 28% are seen a single time; roughly 8.2% belongs to the top ten. The V end was cut by 5 bases, the J end by 2 bases, with 19 bases between. CDR3 size: 17 residues. From germline, CDR1 is SEHNR and CDR2 FQNEAQ (reference sequence). Per-sample PBMC isolation yielded at least 6.5 million cells.

This receptor was taken from a woman aged 25-40 years in good health. Sequenced: blood. The rearrangement uses TRBV7-9 and TRBJ1-5; D is possibly TRBD1 (6 bases). The CDR3 nucleotides read TGTGCCAGCAGCCAACAGGGTTACGCGAACGGCAATCAGCCCCAGCATTTT. Translated: CASSQQGYANGNQPQHF.